This T cell receptor (beta chain) was observed in a study of T cell responses to AZD1222 COVID-19 vaccine. Produced via immunoSEQ multiplex PCR; TCRdb's table is partial and in-frame only. The data contain roughly 66,000 clones, 84% of them singletons. This CDR3 has 16 amino acids. Between the trimmed V and J ends, which lost 3 bases and 0 bases, there was a span of 11 bases. Germline CDR1 KGHSH, CDR2 LQKENI. The receptor was isolated from an adult in good health. Here the sequenced sample was peripheral blood, taken on day 0 of AZD1222 vaccination. The rearrangement links TRBV18 to TRBJ2-2; D gene ambiguous. The CDR3 DNA reads as TGTGCCAGCTCACCCCTGCCTCCTACGAACACCGGGGAGCTGTTTTTT. Its translation is CASSPLPPTNTGELFF.